The 12 T cell receptor beta chains listed next were all sequenced from one sample in a study of molecular identifiers for immune sequencing clone quantification. TCRdb fed the PCR reads into MiXCR, producing one record per CDR3 protein. The sample holds about 510,000 distinct CDR3 sequences; about a fifth are singletons and the top ten take 0.65% to 0.95%. The sequencing input was naive CD8+ T cells from blood, with Jurkat cell RNA spiked in. Subset specified: FACS-sorted CD8+CD4-CCR7+CD45RA+ naive T cells. These receptors all come from a human donor in good health. Some libraries in this study had Jurkat cell RNA spiked in.

This clonotype came up many times. V usage is TRBV27 and J usage is TRBJ1-1; D might be TRBD1 (5 bases). This CDR3 region has 14 residues. V was trimmed by 5 bases and J by 1 base, leaving 11 bases between them. Germline CDR1 is MNHEY and CDR2 is SMNVEV (reference sequence). The CDR3 protein is CASSPLQGNTEAFF. The CDR3 DNA reads TGTGCCAGCAGTCCCCTTCAGGGGAACACTGAAGCTTTCTTT.

This clonotype showed up many times. The gene calls are TRBV5-1 and TRBJ1-4; TRBD1 is a possible D gene (5 bases). Germline values: CDR1 SGHRS, CDR2 YFSETQ. The CDR3 runs 15 residues. The V end lost 1 base, the J end lost 1 base, and 8 bases lay between the germline ends. The CDR3 nucleotides read TGCGCCAGCAGCTTGAGTGGGGGAACTAATGAAAAACTGTTTTTT. This codes for CASSLSGGTNEKLFF. The full variable domain, in which reference TRBV5-1 and TRBJ1-4 provide the parts outside the CDR3, is KAGVTQTPRYLIKTRGQQVTLSCSPISGHRSVSWYQQTPGQGLQFLFEYFSETQRNKGNFPGRFSGRQFSNSRSEMNVSTLELGDSALYLCASSLSGGTNEKLFFGSGTQLSVL.

The gene calls are TRBV27 and TRBJ2-1; no clear D. The CDR3 runs 17 residues. Germline CDR1 is MNHEY and CDR2 is SMNVEV (reference sequence). The V end was cut by 6 bases, the J end by 4 bases, with 22 bases between. Here the CDR3 DNA reads TGTGCCAGCAGACAAATTTTTATTGACAAAGGGTACAATGAGCAGTTCTTC. Translating it yields CASRQIFIDKGYNEQFF.

This clonotype was counted between two and nine times. The chain combines TRBV13 with TRBJ2-7; a possible D gene is TRBD2 (6 bases). CDR1 PRHDT and CDR2 FYEKMQ come from the germline V gene (reference sequence). The CDR3 is 15 residues long. Trimming pared 2 bases from V and 9 bases from J, leaving 20 bases between. CDR3 nucleotide sequence: TGTGCCAGCAGCTTATCCGGGACTGGGAGTTCGGGGCAGTACTTC. The encoded protein is CASSLSGTGSSGQYF.

V and J are TRBV24-1 and TRBJ2-7, with TRBD1 identical over 7 bases. The CDR3 loop spans 14 amino acids. Germline CDR1 is KGHDR and CDR2 is SFDVKD. Trimming took 7 bases from V and 2 from J; bases not matched to a gene: 7. CDR3: CATSAGTEPYEQYF. CDR3 sequence (DNA): TGTGCCACCAGCGCCGGGACAGAACCCTACGAGCAGTACTTC.

This clonotype was picked up many times. The rearrangement joins TRBV28 to TRBJ2-3; D unresolved. Trimming took 2 bases from V and 1 from J, leaving 16 bases between them. Germline V gives CDR1 MDHEN, CDR2 SYDVKM. The CDR3 runs 17 residues. CDR3 sequence (DNA): TGTGCCAGCAGTTTAAATTTTGAGGTACCGCGCACAGATACGCAGTATTTT. Its protein is CASSLNFEVPRTDTQYF.

This chain joins TRBV7-9 and TRBJ1-4; the D gene is possibly TRBD1 (6 bases). The CDR3 runs to 14 residues. V lost 5 bases and J 4 bases, leaving 11 bases between the germline ends. Germline V gene sequence: CDR1 SEHNR, CDR2 FQNEAQ (reference sequence). CDR3 nucleotide sequence: TGTGCCAGCAGCGCACAGGGTTATAATGAAAAACTGTTTTTT. The encoded protein is CASSAQGYNEKLFF.

As regards this clonotype: The junction does not match germline at one end; this may be a read error. The chain couples TRBV7-6 to TRBJ2-3, with D perhaps TRBD1 (7 bases). The CDR3 contains 14 residues. Germline V gene lookup returns CDR1 SGHVS and CDR2 FNYEAQ. The CDR3 DNA sequence: TGTGCCAGCAGCTCAGCAGGGGGGACAGATACGCAGTGTTTT. This translates into CASSSAGGTDTQCF.

This clonotype was seen more than once but under ten times. The chain carries TRBV7-9 and TRBJ2-5; 9 bases line up with TRBD2. CDR1 and CDR2 from the germline V gene are SEHNR and FQNEAQ (reference sequence). Trimming removed 2 bases from V and 2 bases from J; junction bases left unmatched: 6. This CDR3 is 16 amino acids long. The CDR3 DNA reads TGTGCCAGCAGCTTAATCGGGCGGGGGGGACAAGAGACCCAGTACTTC. This gives the protein CASSLIGRGGQETQYF.

This clonotype was recorded a few times. This chain joins TRBV7-9 and TRBJ1-4, with 9 bases that match TRBD1. Germline values: CDR1 SEHNR, CDR2 FQNEAQ (reference sequence). V lost 1 base, J lost 8 bases, and 5 bases stayed unmatched. The CDR3 contains 15 residues. This chain's CDR3 is CASSLVGQGKEKLFF. Here the CDR3 DNA reads TGTGCCAGCAGCTTAGTGGGACAGGGAAAAGAAAAACTGTTTTTT.

The gene calls are TRBV6-5 and TRBJ2-7; the D is unclear. Looked up from germline, CDR1 is MNHEY and CDR2 is SVGAGI. V was trimmed by 0 bases and J by 3 bases, leaving 9 bases between them. The CDR3 runs 14 residues. CDR3 residues: CASSYSKLFYEQYF. The DNA for the CDR3 is TGTGCCAGCAGTTACTCGAAATTGTTCTACGAGCAGTACTTC.

This clonotype showed up many times. The chain has TRBV23-1 and TRBJ2-7; perhaps TRBD2 as D (5 bases). TRBV23-1 is recorded as an ORF, its role being uncertain. Trimming pared 3 bases from V and 2 bases from J, leaving 11 bases between. The CDR3 is 14 residues long. CDR3 sequence reads: CASSHGPSTYEQYF. In DNA, the CDR3 is TGCGCCAGCAGTCACGGGCCTAGCACCTACGAGCAGTACTTC.